The present entry profiles one T cell receptor (beta chain) with its context. The antigen is not known. The entry originates in a study of blood T cells in healthy people across ages. The study, taken as a whole, reports: A conclusive naive versus antigen-experienced comparison was prevented by the unsorted PBMCs. When one million T cells were used, diversity estimates were thought to be underestimates. Donor CMV status, an unknown factor, possibly confounded changes in expanded clonotypes.

The use of a sample-barcoded 5' primer and a J-beta primer mix characterized a second PCR of 7 to 11 cycles. All cDNA molecules were each tagged by a template-switch adaptor with 12 random nucleotides. TCRdb reprocessed the 5' RACE reads with MiXCR, giving one entry per CDR3 protein. Of fewer than 750,000 distinct CDR3 sequences in the sample, 40% to 65% were seen once. The CDR3 has 12 residues. Germline CDR1 and CDR2: LNHNV and YYDKDF (reference sequence). Deletions cut 9 bases from V and 4 bases from J, with 11 bases between. This clonotype was obtained from a woman aged 80 or over in good health. J is TRBJ2-3 and V is TRBV15, with D possibly being TRBD2 (5 bases). The sequenced sample consisted of blood. The CDR3 DNA is TGTGCCACTACAGCTAGCCCAGATACGCAGTATTTT. Amino acids: CATTASPDTQYF.